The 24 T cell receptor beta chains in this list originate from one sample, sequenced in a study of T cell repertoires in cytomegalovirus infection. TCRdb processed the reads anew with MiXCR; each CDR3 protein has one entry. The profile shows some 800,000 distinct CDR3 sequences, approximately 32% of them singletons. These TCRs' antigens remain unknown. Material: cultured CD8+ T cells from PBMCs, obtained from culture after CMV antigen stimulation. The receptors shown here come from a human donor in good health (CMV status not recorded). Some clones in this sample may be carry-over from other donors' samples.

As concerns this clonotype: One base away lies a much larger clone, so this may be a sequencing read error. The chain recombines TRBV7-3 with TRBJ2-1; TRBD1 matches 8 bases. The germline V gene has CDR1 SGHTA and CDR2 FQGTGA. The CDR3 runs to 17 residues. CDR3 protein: CVSSFSWQGQEYNEQFF. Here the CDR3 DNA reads TGTGTCAGCAGCTTTAGCTGGCAGGGACAGGAATACAATGAGCAGTTCTTC.

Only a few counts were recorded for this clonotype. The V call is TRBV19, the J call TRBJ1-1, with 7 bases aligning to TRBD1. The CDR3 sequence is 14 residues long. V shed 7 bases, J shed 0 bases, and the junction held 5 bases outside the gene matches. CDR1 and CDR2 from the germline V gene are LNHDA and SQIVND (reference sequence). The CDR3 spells CASTIQGLNTEAFF. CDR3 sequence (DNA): TGTGCCAGTACCATACAGGGGCTGAACACTGAAGCTTTCTTT.

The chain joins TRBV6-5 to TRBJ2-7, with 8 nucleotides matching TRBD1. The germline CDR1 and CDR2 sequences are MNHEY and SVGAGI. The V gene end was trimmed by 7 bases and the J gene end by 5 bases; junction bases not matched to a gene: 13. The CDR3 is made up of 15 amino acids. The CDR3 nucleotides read TGTGCCAGCACTCCAAGCGCGGCCAGGGGGCACGAGCAGTACTTC. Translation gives CASTPSAARGHEQYF.

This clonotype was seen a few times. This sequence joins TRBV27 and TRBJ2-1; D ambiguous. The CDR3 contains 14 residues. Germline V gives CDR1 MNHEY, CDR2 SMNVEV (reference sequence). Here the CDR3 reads CASHLGPPYNEQFF. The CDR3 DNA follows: TGTGCTTCGCACTTAGGCCCCCCGTACAATGAGCAGTTCTTC.

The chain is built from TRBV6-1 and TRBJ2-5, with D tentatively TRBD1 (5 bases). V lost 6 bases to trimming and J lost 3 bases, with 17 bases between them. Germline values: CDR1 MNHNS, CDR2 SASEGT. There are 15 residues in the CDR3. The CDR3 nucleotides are TGTGCCAGCAGAGTTCAGGGTTTCACTAAAGAGACCCAGTACTTC. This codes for CASRVQGFTKETQYF.

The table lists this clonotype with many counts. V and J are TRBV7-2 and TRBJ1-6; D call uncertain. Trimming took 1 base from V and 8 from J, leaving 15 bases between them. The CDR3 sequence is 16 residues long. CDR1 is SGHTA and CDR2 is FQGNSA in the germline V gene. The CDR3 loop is CASSLVGIRRDSPLHF. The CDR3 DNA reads TGTGCCAGCAGCTTAGTGGGGATAAGGAGGGATTCACCCCTCCACTTT.

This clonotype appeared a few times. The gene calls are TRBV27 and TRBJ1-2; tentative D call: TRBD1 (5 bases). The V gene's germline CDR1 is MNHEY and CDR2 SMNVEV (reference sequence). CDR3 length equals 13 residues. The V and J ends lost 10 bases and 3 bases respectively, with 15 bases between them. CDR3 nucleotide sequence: TGTGCCACGGCCTCCCTGGGGCACTATGGCTACACCTTC. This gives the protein CATASLGHYGYTF.

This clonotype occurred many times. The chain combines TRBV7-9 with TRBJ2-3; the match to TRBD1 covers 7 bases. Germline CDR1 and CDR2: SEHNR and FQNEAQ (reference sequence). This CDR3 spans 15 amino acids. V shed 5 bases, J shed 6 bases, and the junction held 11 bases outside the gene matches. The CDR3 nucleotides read TGTGCCAGCAGCGCCGGGACAGCTACATGGGATACGCAGTATTTT. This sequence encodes CASSAGTATWDTQYF.

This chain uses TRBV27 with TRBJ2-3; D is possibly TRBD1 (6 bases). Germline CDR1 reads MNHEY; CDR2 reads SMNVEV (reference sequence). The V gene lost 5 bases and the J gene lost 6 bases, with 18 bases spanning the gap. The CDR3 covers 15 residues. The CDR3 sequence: CASSPWDKTNDTQYF. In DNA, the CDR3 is TGTGCCAGCAGTCCATGGGACAAAACAAACGATACGCAGTATTTT.

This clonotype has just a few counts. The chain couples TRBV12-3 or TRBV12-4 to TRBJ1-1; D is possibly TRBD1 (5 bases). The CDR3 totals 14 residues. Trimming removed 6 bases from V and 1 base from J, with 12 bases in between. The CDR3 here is CASSSLGGNTEAFF. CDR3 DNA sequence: TGTGCCAGCAGCTCCCTCGGGGGGAACACTGAAGCTTTCTTT.

CDR3: CASRDSVTYEQYV. CDR3 coding DNA: TGTGCCAGCAGGGACAGTGTCACCTACGAGCAGTACGTC. V gene TRBV28 combines with J gene TRBJ2-7, with a tentative D call TRBD1 (6 bases). The CDR3 loop spans 13 amino acids. V lost 6 bases to trimming and J lost 2 bases, with 11 bases between them. Germline values: CDR1 MDHEN, CDR2 SYDVKM.

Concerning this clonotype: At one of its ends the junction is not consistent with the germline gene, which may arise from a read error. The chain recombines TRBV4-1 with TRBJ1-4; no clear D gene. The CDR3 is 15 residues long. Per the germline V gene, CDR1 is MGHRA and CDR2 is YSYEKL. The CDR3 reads CASSQSTRTTEKLFF. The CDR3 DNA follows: TGTGCCAGCAGCCAATCGACAAGGACGACTGAAAAACTGTTTTTT.

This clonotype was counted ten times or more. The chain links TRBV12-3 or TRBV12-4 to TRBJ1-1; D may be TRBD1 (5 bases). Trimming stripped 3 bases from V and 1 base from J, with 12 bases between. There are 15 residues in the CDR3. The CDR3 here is CASSFSGGRNTEAFF. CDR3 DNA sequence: TGTGCCAGCAGTTTTTCCGGGGGAAGGAACACTGAAGCTTTCTTT.

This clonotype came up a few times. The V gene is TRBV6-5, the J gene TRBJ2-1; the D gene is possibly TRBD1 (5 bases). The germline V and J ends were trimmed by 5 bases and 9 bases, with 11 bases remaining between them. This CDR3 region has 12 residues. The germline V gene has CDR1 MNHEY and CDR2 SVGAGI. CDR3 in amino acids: CASSTGRREQFF. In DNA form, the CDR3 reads TGTGCCAGCAGTACAGGCCGCCGTGAGCAGTTCTTC.

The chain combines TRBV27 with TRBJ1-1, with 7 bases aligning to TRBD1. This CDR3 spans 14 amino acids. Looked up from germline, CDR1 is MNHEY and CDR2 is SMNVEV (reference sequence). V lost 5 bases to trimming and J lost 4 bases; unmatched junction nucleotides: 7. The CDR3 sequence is CASSPWDRATEAFF. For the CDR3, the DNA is TGTGCCAGCAGTCCCTGGGACAGAGCCACTGAAGCTTTCTTT.

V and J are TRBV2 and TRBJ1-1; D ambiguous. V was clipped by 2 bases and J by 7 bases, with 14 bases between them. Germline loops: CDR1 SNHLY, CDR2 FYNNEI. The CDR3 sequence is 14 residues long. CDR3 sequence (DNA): TGTGCCAGCAGTGAAATGGGAGGACGGGATGAAGCTTTCTTT. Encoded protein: CASSEMGGRDEAFF.

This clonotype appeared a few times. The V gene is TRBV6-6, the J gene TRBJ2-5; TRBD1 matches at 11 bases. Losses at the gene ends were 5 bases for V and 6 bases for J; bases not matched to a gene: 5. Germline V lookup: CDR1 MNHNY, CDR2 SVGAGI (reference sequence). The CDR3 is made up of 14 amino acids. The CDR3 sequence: CASSTGQGVKTQYF. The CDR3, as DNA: TGTGCCAGCAGTACGGGACAGGGGGTGAAGACCCAGTACTTC.

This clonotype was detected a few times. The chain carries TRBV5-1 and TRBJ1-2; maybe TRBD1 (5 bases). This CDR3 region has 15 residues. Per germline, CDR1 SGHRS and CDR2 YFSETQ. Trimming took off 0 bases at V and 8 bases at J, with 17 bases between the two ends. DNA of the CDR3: TGCGCCAGCAGCTTGGGCGTTGGGGGTCCCTGGGGCTACACCTTC. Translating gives CASSLGVGGPWGYTF.

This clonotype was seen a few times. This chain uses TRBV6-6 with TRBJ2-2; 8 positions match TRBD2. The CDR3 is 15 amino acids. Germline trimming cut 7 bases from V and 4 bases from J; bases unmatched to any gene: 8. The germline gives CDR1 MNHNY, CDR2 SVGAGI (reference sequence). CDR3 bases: TGTGCCAGCACCGGAGTAGCGGGGTCCACCGGGGAGCTGTTTTTT. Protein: CASTGVAGSTGELFF.

The CDR3 here is CATGGQGSAGGTYEQYV. DNA of the CDR3: TGTGCCACAGGGGGACAGGGTTCAGCGGGGGGGACCTACGAGCAGTACGTC. The chain employs TRBV2 and TRBJ2-7, with D possibly being TRBD2 (10 bases). There are 17 residues in the CDR3. Germline CDR1 reads SNHLY; CDR2 reads FYNNEI. Trimming pared 10 bases from V and 2 bases from J, leaving 27 bases between.

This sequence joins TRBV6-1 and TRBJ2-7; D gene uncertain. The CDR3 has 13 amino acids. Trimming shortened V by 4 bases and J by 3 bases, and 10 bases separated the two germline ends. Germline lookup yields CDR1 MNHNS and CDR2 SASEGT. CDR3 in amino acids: CASSGRSDYEQYF. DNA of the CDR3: TGTGCCAGCAGTGGCCGCTCAGACTACGAGCAGTACTTC.

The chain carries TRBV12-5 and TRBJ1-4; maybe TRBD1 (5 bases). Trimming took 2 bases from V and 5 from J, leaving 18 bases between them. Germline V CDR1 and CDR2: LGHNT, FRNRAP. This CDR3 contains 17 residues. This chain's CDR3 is CASGLFRAVIENEKLFF. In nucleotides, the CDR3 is TGTGCTAGTGGTTTGTTCAGGGCGGTTATAGAGAATGAAAAACTGTTTTTT.

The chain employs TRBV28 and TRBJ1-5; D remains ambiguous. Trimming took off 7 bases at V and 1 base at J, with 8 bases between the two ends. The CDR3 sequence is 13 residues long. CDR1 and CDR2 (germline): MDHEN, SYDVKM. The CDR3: CASNWRSNQPQHF. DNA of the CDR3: TGTGCCAGCAACTGGCGGAGCAATCAGCCCCAGCATTTT.

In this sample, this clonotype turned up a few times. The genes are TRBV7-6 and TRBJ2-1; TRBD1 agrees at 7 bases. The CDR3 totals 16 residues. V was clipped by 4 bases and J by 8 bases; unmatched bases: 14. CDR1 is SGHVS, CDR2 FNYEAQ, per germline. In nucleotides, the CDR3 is TGTGCCAGCAGCTCGAGTGGACAGGCTTTTGACGATGAGCAGTTCTTC. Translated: CASSSSGQAFDDEQFF.